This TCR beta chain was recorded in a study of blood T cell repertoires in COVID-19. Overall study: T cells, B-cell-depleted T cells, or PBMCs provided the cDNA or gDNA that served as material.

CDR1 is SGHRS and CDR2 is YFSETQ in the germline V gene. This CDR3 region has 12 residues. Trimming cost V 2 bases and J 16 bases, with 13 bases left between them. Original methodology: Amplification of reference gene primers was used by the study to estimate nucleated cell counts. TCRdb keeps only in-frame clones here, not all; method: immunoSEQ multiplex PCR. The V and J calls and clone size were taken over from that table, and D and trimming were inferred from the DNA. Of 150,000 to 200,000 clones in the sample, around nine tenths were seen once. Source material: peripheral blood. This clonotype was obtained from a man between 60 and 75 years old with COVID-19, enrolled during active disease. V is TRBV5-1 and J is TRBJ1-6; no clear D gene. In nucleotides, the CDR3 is TGCGCCAGCAGCTTTGATGGTGGCAGACTCCACTTT. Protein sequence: CASSFDGGRLHF.